The 27 T cell receptor beta chains below all came from one sample that was sequenced in a study of graft-versus-host responses after intestinal transplantation. Measured with immunoSEQ multiplex PCR; TCRdb has only the in-frame clones, and not every one. This table holds more than 40,000 clones, roughly 95% found once. Their antigens are not known. This material consisted of unstimulated CD8+ T cells sorted from spleen or lymph node cells, taken before transplant. The receptors shown here come from a human donor who was the organ donor for an intestinal transplant.

V and J are TRBV6-5 and TRBJ1-1, with 9 nucleotides matching TRBD1. Germline V gene sequence: CDR1 MNHEY, CDR2 SVGAGI. V trimming: 2 bases; J trimming: 5 bases; junction bases outside the gene matches: 0. This CDR3 is built from 13 residues. CDR3 in DNA: TGTGCCAGCAGTTACGGACAGGGGACTGAAGCTTTCTTT. It yields the protein CASSYGQGTEAFF.

The chain combines TRBV14 with TRBJ1-1, with 7 bases aligning to TRBD1. The CDR3 extends over 15 amino acids. Germline V gene sequence: CDR1 SGHDN, CDR2 FVKESK. V dropped 1 base and J dropped 0; count of bases not matched to a gene: 2. The CDR3: CASSQGDSLNTEAFF. The CDR3 nucleotides read TGTGCCAGCAGCCAAGGGGACAGTTTGAACACTGAAGCTTTCTTT.

The gene calls are TRBV29-1 and TRBJ2-3; no definite D call. The CDR3 length is 12 residues. Trimming cost V 7 bases and J 6 bases, with 14 bases left between them. Germline CDR1 and CDR2: SQVTM and ANQGSEA. CDR3 in amino acids: CSADLGRDTQYF. The CDR3 DNA reads TGCAGCGCCGACCTCGGACGGGATACGCAGTATTTT.

V is TRBV5-1 and J is TRBJ2-3; D may be TRBD2 (7 bases). The CDR3 has 16 residues. Germline values: CDR1 SGHRS, CDR2 YFSETQ. Trimming shortened V by 1 base and J by 2 bases, and 14 bases separated the two germline ends. DNA for the CDR3: TGCGCCAGCAGCTTGCACGGGGGGCCTGACACAGATACGCAGTATTTT. Encoded protein: CASSLHGGPDTDTQYF.

The chain uses TRBV13 and TRBJ2-5; D is uncertain. Trimming shortened V by 3 bases and J by 5 bases, and 10 bases separated the two germline ends. CDR1 is PRHDT and CDR2 is FYEKMQ in the germline V gene (reference sequence). The CDR3 is made up of 13 amino acids. CDR3 protein: CASSFGSQETQYF. CDR3 DNA: TGTGCCAGCAGCTTTGGGTCCCAGGAGACCCAGTACTTC.

The chain is built from TRBV28 and TRBJ2-5; 10 bases align to TRBD1. This CDR3 region has 16 residues. Losses at the gene ends were 4 bases for V and 5 bases for J; bases not matched to a gene: 10. CDR1 and CDR2 (germline): MDHEN, SYDVKM. The CDR3 DNA reads TGTGCCAGCAGTTCTCGTGGGACAGGGGAGAGTGAGACCCAGTACTTC. Amino acid sequence: CASSSRGTGESETQYF.

In its sample, this clone was seen once. The rearrangement uses TRBV28 and TRBJ2-7; 7 positions match TRBD1. Per the germline V gene, CDR1 is MDHEN and CDR2 is SYDVKM. Trimming removed 5 bases from V and 3 bases from J; junction bases left unmatched: 4. This CDR3 region has 13 residues. The CDR3 nucleotides read TGTGCCAGCAGTCAGAGACAGGGCTACGAGCAGTACTTC. Protein product: CASSQRQGYEQYF.

This clone was detected only once. The chain links TRBV28 to TRBJ2-7; D is ambiguous. The CDR3 has 12 amino acids. CDR1 and CDR2 from the germline V gene are MDHEN and SYDVKM. The ends were cut back, 6 bases at V and 2 bases at J, with 8 bases in the middle. CDR3 coding DNA: TGTGCCAGCAGCGGCATAACCTACGAGCAGTACTTC. Translating it yields CASSGITYEQYF.

The chain has TRBV27 and TRBJ2-1; no reliable D call. Germline V gene sequence: CDR1 MNHEY, CDR2 SMNVEV (reference sequence). This CDR3 contains 16 residues. V was pared by 5 bases and J by 0 bases, with 14 bases between. Here the CDR3 reads CASSPGKVSSYNEQFF. In DNA, the CDR3 is TGTGCCAGCAGTCCTGGTAAGGTTAGCTCCTACAATGAGCAGTTCTTC.

The rearrangement joins TRBV7-9 to TRBJ1-1; 8 bases are shared with TRBD1. J was trimmed by 7 bases and V by 3 bases; bases with no gene match: 1. The CDR3 is 12 residues long. Looked up from germline, CDR1 is SEHNR and CDR2 is FQNEAQ (reference sequence). Here the CDR3 reads CASSFGQGEAFF. The CDR3 region has the DNA TGTGCCAGCAGCTTTGGACAGGGTGAAGCTTTCTTT.

This clone turned up a few times. This chain uses TRBV7-9 with TRBJ1-3; D gene uncertain. From germline, CDR1 is SEHNR and CDR2 FQNEAQ (reference sequence). This CDR3 comprises 16 residues. V was trimmed by 5 bases and J by 4 bases, leaving 18 bases between them. The CDR3 sequence is CASSATPGVEGNTIYF. DNA of the CDR3: TGTGCCAGCAGCGCCACCCCAGGTGTAGAGGGAAACACCATATATTTT.

V is TRBV1 and J is TRBJ2-3; the table's D call TRBD2 went unverified against the DNA. TRBV1 is termed a pseudogene. This CDR3 contains 18 residues. This chain's CDR3 is CTRGQSGGSWGCTDTQYF. The CDR3 nucleotides read TGCACCAGGGGGCAGAGCGGGGGGTCTTGGGGTTGCACAGATACGCAGTATTTT.

The V and J genes are TRBV19 and TRBJ1-2; D gene uncertain. V was pared by 5 bases and J by 3 bases, with 19 bases between. CDR1 is LNHDA and CDR2 is SQIVND in the germline V gene (reference sequence). There are 16 residues in the CDR3. CDR3 sequence (DNA): TGTGCCAGTAGTCCTTCCCTCTGGGTTGGGGACTATGGCTACACCTTC. This encodes CASSPSLWVGDYGYTF. The complete variable domain, with remaining parts taken from reference TRBV19 and TRBJ1-2, reads DGGITQSPKYLFRKEGQNVTLSCEQNLNHDAMYWYRQDPGQGLRLIYYSQIVNDFQKGDIAEGYSVSREKKESFPLTVTSAQKNPTAFYLCASSPSLWVGDYGYTFGSGTRLTVV.

The chain couples TRBV19 to TRBJ1-5; D might be TRBD1 (6 bases). Trimming removed 2 bases at V and 0 bases at J, with 8 bases between. Germline V lookup: CDR1 LNHDA, CDR2 SQIVND (reference sequence). CDR3 size: 15 residues. The CDR3 is CASSIKGGSNQPQHF. CDR3 DNA: TGTGCCAGTAGTATAAAAGGGGGTAGCAATCAGCCCCAGCATTTT.

The CDR3: CASSFQGAGYEQYF. As DNA, the CDR3 is TGTGCCAGCAGTTTCCAGGGGGCGGGTTACGAGCAGTACTTC. The genes are TRBV28 and TRBJ2-7; 8 nucleotides agree with TRBD1. Germline CDR1 reads MDHEN; CDR2 reads SYDVKM. Germline trimming cut 3 bases from V and 4 bases from J; bases unmatched to any gene: 5. The length of the CDR3 is 14 residues. Full variable domain (rest looked up from reference TRBV28 and TRBJ2-7): DVKVTQSSRYLVKRTGEKVFLECVQDMDHENMFWYRQDPGLGLRLIYFSYDVKMKEKGDIPEGYSVSREKKERFSLILESASTNQTSMYLCASSFQGAGYEQYFGPGTRLTVT.

There are a few counts of this clone. The CDR3 protein is CASSRRASEAEAFF. In DNA, the CDR3 is TGTGCCAGCAGCCGTAGGGCGTCAGAGGCTGAAGCTTTCTTT. The gene calls are TRBV9 and TRBJ1-1, with no clear D. The CDR3 is 14 amino acids. V was cut by 4 bases and J by 6 bases, with 16 bases left in between. Germline CDR1 is SGDLS and CDR2 is YYNGEE.

The rearrangement uses TRBV6-4 and TRBJ1-2, with D unresolved. V lost 3 bases to trimming and J lost 7 bases, with 15 bases between them. CDR1 is MRHNA and CDR2 is SNTAGT in the germline V gene. The length of the CDR3 is 14 residues. The CDR3 loop is CASSDHTTPTGYTF. The CDR3 nucleotides read TGTGCCAGCAGTGATCACACTACGCCGACTGGCTACACCTTC.

This chain joins TRBV14 and TRBJ1-5; D is unresolved. V was clipped by 3 bases and J by 3 bases, with 12 bases between them. The CDR3 has 15 amino acids. Germline-derived CDR1 and CDR2 are SGHDN and FVKESK. CDR3 in DNA: TGTGCCAGCAGCCAGGGTATGGGTACCAATCAGCCCCAGCATTTT. It is translated as CASSQGMGTNQPQHF.

This clone showed up just once. The genes are TRBV9 and TRBJ2-7, with D tentatively TRBD1 (5 bases). The germline CDR1 and CDR2 sequences are SGDLS and YYNGEE. Trimming shortened V by 4 bases and J by 1 base, and 15 bases separated the two germline ends. The CDR3 sequence is 15 residues long. Written as DNA, the CDR3 is TGTGCCAGCAGCCTCCAAGACGCAGGGTCCTACGAGCAGTACTTC. This codes for CASSLQDAGSYEQYF.

The chain is built from TRBV7-9 and TRBJ2-3; D is unresolved. The length of the CDR3 is 13 residues. Trimming removed 1 base at V and 10 bases at J, with 12 bases between. Germline V gene sequence: CDR1 SEHNR, CDR2 FQNEAQ (reference sequence). CDR3 coding DNA: TGTGCCAGCAGCTTAGATAGCTTTGGTGCGCAGTATTTT. Translation: CASSLDSFGAQYF.

V gene TRBV7-9 combines with J gene TRBJ1-5; D uncertain. V lost 1 base, J lost 0 bases, and 7 bases lay in between. Germline assignment: CDR1 SEHNR and CDR2 FQNEAQ (reference sequence). This CDR3 spans 15 amino acids. CDR3 sequence reads: CASSLGEDSNQPQHF. The DNA of the CDR3 is TGTGCCAGCAGCTTAGGGGAGGATAGCAATCAGCCCCAGCATTTT. The full variable domain, rest sourced from reference TRBV7-9 and TRBJ1-5, is DTGVSQNPRHKITKRGQNVTFRCDPISEHNRLYWYRQTLGQGPEFLTYFQNEAQLEKSRLLSDRFSAERPKGSFSTLEIQRTEQGDSAMYLCASSLGEDSNQPQHFGDGTRLSIL.

This sequence joins TRBV7-9 and TRBJ1-6; 11 nucleotides line up with TRBD1. Looked up from germline, CDR1 is SEHNR and CDR2 is FQNEAQ (reference sequence). The CDR3 contains 14 residues. Losses at the gene ends were 5 bases for V and 9 bases for J; bases not matched to a gene: 3. The CDR3 DNA is TGTGCCAGCAGCACGGGGACAGGGGGTTCACCCCTCCACTTT. Translation: CASSTGTGGSPLHF.

J is TRBJ1-2 and V is TRBV5-6; 9 positions match TRBD1. The V segment lost 4 bases and the J segment 6 bases; nucleotides outside the gene matches: 4. The CDR3 covers 13 residues. Germline CDR1 reads SGHDT; CDR2 reads YYEEEE. The CDR3 DNA reads as TGTGCCAGCAGCCCAGGGACAGGGAATGGCTACACCTTC. Protein sequence: CASSPGTGNGYTF.

The chain combines TRBV6-1 with TRBJ2-5; perhaps TRBD1 as D (6 bases). The CDR3 runs to 15 residues. V lost 3 bases to trimming and J lost 1 base, with 12 bases between them. CDR1 and CDR2 from the germline V gene are MNHNS and SASEGT. The CDR3 sequence: CASSDPGEPQETQYF. The CDR3 region has the DNA TGTGCCAGCAGTGATCCAGGGGAACCCCAAGAGACCCAGTACTTC.

The rearrangement joins TRBV6-1 to TRBJ2-5, with D uncertain. V gave up 6 bases and J gave up 4 bases, with 9 bases separating them. The CDR3 is made up of 12 amino acids. Germline assignment: CDR1 MNHNS and CDR2 SASEGT. The CDR3 sequence: CASRSFRETQYF. CDR3 nucleotides: TGTGCCAGCAGGTCCTTTAGAGAGACCCAGTACTTC.

V gene TRBV19 combines with J gene TRBJ2-3, with 10 bases that match TRBD2. The germline V gene has CDR1 LNHDA and CDR2 SQIVND (reference sequence). V shed 2 bases, J shed 0 bases, and the junction held 2 bases outside the gene matches. The CDR3 is 16 residues long. Here the CDR3 DNA reads TGTGCCAGTAGTATATTACTAGCGGGGAGCACAGATACGCAGTATTTT. Protein: CASSILLAGSTDTQYF.

The J gene is TRBJ2-7, the V gene TRBV7-9; a possible D gene is TRBD1 (5 bases). Germline CDR1 is SEHNR and CDR2 is FQNEAQ (reference sequence). V was shortened by 5 bases and J by 2 bases, with 13 bases between the two germline ends. This CDR3 region has 14 residues. CDR3 loop: CASSPPTEAYEQYF. CDR3 coding DNA: TGTGCCAGCAGCCCCCCGACAGAAGCCTACGAGCAGTACTTC.